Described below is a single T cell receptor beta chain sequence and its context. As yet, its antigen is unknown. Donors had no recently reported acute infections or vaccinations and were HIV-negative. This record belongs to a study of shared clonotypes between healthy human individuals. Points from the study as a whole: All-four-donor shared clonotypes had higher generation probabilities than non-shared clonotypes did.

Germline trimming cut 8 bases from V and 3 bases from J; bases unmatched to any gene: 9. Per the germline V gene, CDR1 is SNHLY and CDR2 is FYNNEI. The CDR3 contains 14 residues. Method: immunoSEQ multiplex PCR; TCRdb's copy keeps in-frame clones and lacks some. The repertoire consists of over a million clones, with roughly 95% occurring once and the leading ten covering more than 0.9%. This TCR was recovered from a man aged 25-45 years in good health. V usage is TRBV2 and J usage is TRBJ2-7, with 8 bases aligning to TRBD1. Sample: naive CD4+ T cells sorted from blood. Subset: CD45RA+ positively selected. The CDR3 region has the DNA TGTGCCAGCTCAAAGGACAGGGTAGGCTACGAGCAGTACTTC. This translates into CASSKDRVGYEQYF.